One sample yielded the 11 T cell receptor beta chains listed below, sequenced in a study of post-analysis software for immune sequencing data. Unique molecular identifiers were built into the TCR beta cDNA libraries. TCRdb used MiXCR to reprocess the PCR reads, holding one entry per CDR3 protein. The sample includes over 150,000 distinct CDR3 sequences, approximately 30% of them seen just once. Antigens of these TCRs are unknown. Findings of the study overall: About 5 TRBV segments appeared more often in patients than in controls, and TRBV5-6, TRBV5-1 and TRBV20-1 were among these.

Sequencing was done on a sample of blood. The receptors derive from a girl between 5 and 17 years old with multiple sclerosis.

This clonotype was seen only a few times. The chain uses TRBV6-5 and TRBJ1-2; 7 bases are a match to TRBD1. The CDR3 is 14 residues long. The V gene end was trimmed by 0 bases and the J gene end by 6 bases; junction bases not matched to a gene: 4. Germline V CDR1 and CDR2: MNHEY, SVGAGI. Here the CDR3 DNA reads TGTGCCAGCAGTTACTCTGCAACAGGGGATGGCTACACCTTC. Encoded protein: CASSYSATGDGYTF.

This clonotype was observed at least ten times. The chain recombines TRBV7-3 with TRBJ2-3; maybe TRBD2 (6 bases). Germline V CDR1 and CDR2: SGHTA, FQGTGA. Trimming pared 5 bases from V and 0 bases from J, leaving 12 bases between. CDR3 length: 15 residues. This CDR3 reads CASSISGASTDTQYF. Written as DNA, the CDR3 is TGTGCCAGCAGCATTAGCGGTGCTAGCACAGATACGCAGTATTTT.

This clonotype has ten or more counts. The V and J genes are TRBV27 and TRBJ2-7; 13 bases line up with TRBD2. CDR1 is MNHEY, CDR2 SMNVEV, per germline (reference sequence). CDR3 length: 15 amino acids. J was trimmed by 4 bases and V by 5 bases; bases with no gene match: 5. The CDR3: CASSQGLAGLYEQYF. CDR3 sequence (DNA): TGTGCCAGCAGTCAGGGACTAGCGGGATTGTACGAGCAGTACTTC.

The rearrangement uses TRBV12-3 or TRBV12-4 and TRBJ2-3; 7 bases are shared with TRBD2. Unmatched junction bases numbered 14, after V lost 5 bases and J lost 0 bases. This CDR3 has 18 residues. CDR3 DNA: TGTGCCAGCAGTCCCGAAAAAGCTTGGGACTACAGCACAGATACGCAGTATTTT. Translated: CASSPEKAWDYSTDTQYF.

This clonotype was counted only a few times. The rearrangement joins TRBV14 to TRBJ2-5, with TRBD1 identical over 9 bases. The J call may be incorrect, as the DNA end agrees better with TRBJ2-7. Germline V lookup: CDR1 SGHDN, CDR2 FVKESK. There are 15 residues in the CDR3. The CDR3 nucleotides read TGTGCCAGCAGCCCCGTACGGGACAGGGAAGACGAGCAGTACTTC. Its translation is CASSPVRDREDEQYF.

CDR3 in amino acids: CSVVAGGSYGYTF. DNA of the CDR3: TGCAGCGTTGTGGCAGGGGGCTCTTATGGCTACACCTTC. The chain is built from TRBV29-1 and TRBJ1-2; 8 bases are a match to TRBD1. With V trimmed by 4 bases and J by 5 bases, 6 bases remained unmatched. CDR3 size: 13 residues. Germline CDR1 and CDR2: SQVTM and ANQGSEA. The variable domain in full, with the rest retrieved from reference TRBV29-1 and TRBJ1-2, is SAVISQKPSRDICQRGTSLTIQCQVDSQVTMMFWYRQQPGQSLTLIATANQGSEATYESGFVIDKFPISRPNLTFSTLTVSNMSPEDSSIYLCSVVAGGSYGYTFGSGTRLTVV.

The gene calls are TRBV15 and TRBJ2-1, with 8 positions matching TRBD2. Trimming at V came to 0 bases and at J to 0 bases, leaving 13 bases not matched to a gene. CDR3 length: 20 residues. The V gene's germline CDR1 is LNHNV and CDR2 YYDKDF (reference sequence). Here the CDR3 DNA reads TGTGCCACCAGCAGAGACCCCAGATTAAGCGGGAGAAACTCCTACAATGAGCAGTTCTTC. Amino acid sequence: CATSRDPRLSGRNSYNEQFF.

The sample holds a few counts of this clonotype. V is TRBV28 and J is TRBJ2-6; possible D gene TRBD1, 6 bases. Germline CDR1 is MDHEN and CDR2 is SYDVKM. The CDR3 runs to 15 residues. With 1 base removed from V and 2 bases from J, the gap between germline ends came to 6 bases. The DNA of the CDR3 is TGTGCCAGCAGTTTATCAGGGGCTGGGGCCAACGTCCTGACTTTC. It yields the protein CASSLSGAGANVLTF.

This clonotype was recorded many times. The chain employs TRBV29-1 and TRBJ2-1, with 9 bases identical to TRBD1. Germline CDR1 and CDR2: SQVTM and ANQGSEA. V gave up 7 bases and J gave up 9 bases; unmatched junction bases: 7. The CDR3 is 12 amino acids. The CDR3 sequence: CSGGQGYGEQFF. The CDR3 region has the DNA TGCAGCGGGGGACAGGGTTACGGTGAGCAGTTCTTC.

The CDR3 DNA reads as TGTGCCAGCAGCGTAGTATCTGACCCCCCCCAGGACACCATATATTTT. Translation gives CASSVVSDPPQDTIYF. The chain carries TRBV9 and TRBJ1-3; D is unclear. Germline V gene data show CDR1 as SGDLS and CDR2 as YYNGEE. This CDR3 comprises 16 residues. V lost 0 bases, J lost 8 bases, and 18 bases lay in between.

This clonotype came up many times. J is TRBJ2-1 and V is TRBV5-6, with 10 bases that match TRBD2. Germline V gene lookup returns CDR1 SGHDT and CDR2 YYEEEE. V dropped 4 bases and J dropped 2; count of bases not matched to a gene: 6. The CDR3 spans 16 residues. The CDR3 DNA is TGTGCCAGCAGCGCGGACCTAGCGGGAGCCTACAATGAGCAGTTCTTC. It specifies CASSADLAGAYNEQFF.